Described below is a single T cell receptor (beta chain) sequence and its context. This sample is drawn from a study of memory CD4+ T cells and cytomegalovirus serostatus. Study at large: Healthy Belgian adult donors included about nine CMV-positive and approximately 25 CMV-negative people.

CDR3 length equals 17 residues. Germline V gene data show CDR1 as SGHTA and CDR2 as FQGNSA. Measured with immunoSEQ multiplex PCR; TCRdb has only the in-frame clones, and not every one. The table shows 25,000 to 40,000 clones, with about 75% occurring only once. Single viable CD3+CD4+CD8-CD45RO+ cells were sorted as the memory CD4+ T cells. This TCR derives from an adult in good health and CMV-seronegative. Some clones in this sample may be carry-over from other donors' samples. Material: memory CD4+ T cells from blood. This sequence joins TRBV7-2 and TRBJ2-3; 11 positions agree with TRBD2. CDR3 sequence (DNA): TGTGCTCCCACTAGCGGGGGTGCCAAACTGTACACAGATACGCAGTATTTT. Amino acids: CAPTSGGAKLYTDTQYF. Supplemented by reference TRBV7-2 and TRBJ2-3, the full variable domain reads GAGVSQSPSNKVTEKGKDVELRCDPISGHTALYWYRQSLGQGLEFLIYFQGNSAPDKSGLPSDRFSAERTGGSVSTLTIQRTQQEDSAVYLCAPTSGGAKLYTDTQYFGPGTRLTVL.